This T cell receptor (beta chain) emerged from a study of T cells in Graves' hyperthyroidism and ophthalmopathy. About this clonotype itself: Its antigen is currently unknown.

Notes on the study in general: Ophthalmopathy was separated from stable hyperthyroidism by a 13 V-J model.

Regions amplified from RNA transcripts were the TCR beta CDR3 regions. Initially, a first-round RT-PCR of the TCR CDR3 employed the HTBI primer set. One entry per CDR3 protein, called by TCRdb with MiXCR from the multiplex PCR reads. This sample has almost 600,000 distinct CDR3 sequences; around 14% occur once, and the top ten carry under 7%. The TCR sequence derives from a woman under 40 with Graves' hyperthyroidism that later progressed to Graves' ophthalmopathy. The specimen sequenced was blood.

CDR3 amino acids: CASSVYGTGELFF. Here the CDR3 DNA reads TGTGCCAGCAGCGTATACGGCACCGGGGAGCTGTTTTTT. The chain recombines TRBV9 with TRBJ2-2; D uncertain. Per the germline V gene, CDR1 is SGDLS and CDR2 is YYNGEE. Trimming stripped 1 base from V and 4 bases from J, with 5 bases between. The CDR3 loop spans 13 amino acids.